A single sample is the source of the 2 T cell receptor beta chains below, sequenced in a study of blood T cell repertoires in COVID-19. Profiled with immunoSEQ multiplex PCR; TCRdb holds only in-frame clones, not every one. In the table there are around 280,000 clones, about nine tenths of which are singletons. The material sequenced was PBMCs or T cells enriched from blood (not recorded which). Receptors were obtained from a woman in her forties who had recovered from COVID-19.

The chain carries TRBV6-5 and TRBJ2-5, with 8 bases matching TRBD2. The CDR3 is 14 amino acids. Germline V gene lookup returns CDR1 MNHEY and CDR2 SVGAGI. V was pared by 6 bases and J by 0 bases, with 3 bases of the junction left unmatched. CDR3 nucleotides: TGTGCCAGCAGCCCACTAGCGGACCAAGAGACCCAGTACTTC. Its translation: CASSPLADQETQYF.

In this sample, this clone turned up once. The CDR3 loop reads CASSYSRGRTEAFF. The CDR3 coding sequence is TGTGCCAGCAGTTACTCAAGGGGGCGTACTGAAGCTTTCTTT. The chain uses TRBV6-5 and TRBJ1-1, with 7 nucleotides matching TRBD1. Germline trimming cut 0 bases from V and 5 bases from J; bases unmatched to any gene: 3. This CDR3 has 14 residues. The germline V gene encodes CDR1 MNHEY and CDR2 SVGAGI.